This record concerns one T cell receptor beta chain sequence. The data stem from a study of T cell changes during pregnancy in multiple sclerosis. The germline CDR1 and CDR2 sequences are LGHNA and YSLEER. V was shortened by 4 bases and J by 0 bases, with 9 bases between the two germline ends. This CDR3 comprises 15 residues. Libraries were prepared by immunoSEQ multiplex PCR; TCRdb keeps only in-frame clonotypes and omits some of them. This sample has tens of thousands of clones; 91% occur once, and the top ten carry roughly 6.1%. The sequencing here drew on CD8+ T cells from peripheral blood mononuclear cells, taken in the second trimester of pregnancy. This clonotype was sampled from a female donor with multiple sclerosis, enrolled in a pregnancy study. The chain has TRBV4-3 and TRBJ2-2; no reliable D call. Here the CDR3 reads CASSPEAANTGELFF. The DNA for the CDR3 is TGCGCCAGCAGCCCAGAGGCAGCGAACACCGGGGAGCTGTTTTTT.